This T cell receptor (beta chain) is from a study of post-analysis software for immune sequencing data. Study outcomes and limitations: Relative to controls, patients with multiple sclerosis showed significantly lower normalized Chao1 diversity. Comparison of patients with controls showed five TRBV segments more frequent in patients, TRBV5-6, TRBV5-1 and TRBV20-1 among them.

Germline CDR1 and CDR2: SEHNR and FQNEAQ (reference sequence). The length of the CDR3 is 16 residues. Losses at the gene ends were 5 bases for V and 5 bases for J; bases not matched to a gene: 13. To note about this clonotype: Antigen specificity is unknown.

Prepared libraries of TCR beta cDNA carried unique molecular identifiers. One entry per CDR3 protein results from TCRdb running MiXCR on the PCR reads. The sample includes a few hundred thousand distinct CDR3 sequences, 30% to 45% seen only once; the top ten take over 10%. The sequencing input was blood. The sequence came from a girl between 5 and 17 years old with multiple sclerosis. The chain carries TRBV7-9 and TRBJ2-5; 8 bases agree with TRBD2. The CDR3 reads CASSRISAGGGETQYF. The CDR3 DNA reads TGTGCCAGCAGCCGAATCAGTGCGGGAGGAGGGGAGACCCAGTACTTC. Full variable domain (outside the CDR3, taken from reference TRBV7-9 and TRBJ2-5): DTGVSQNPRHKITKRGQNVTFRCDPISEHNRLYWYRQTLGQGPEFLTYFQNEAQLEKSRLLSDRFSAERPKGSFSTLEIQRTEQGDSAMYLCASSRISAGGGETQYFGPGTRLLVL.